This T cell receptor beta chain is drawn from a study of control samples from healthy donors and cancer patients. In germline, CDR1 is MDHEN, CDR2 SYDVKM. The CDR3 spans 14 residues. V shed 1 base and J 2 bases; nucleotides not matched to a gene: 2. Assay used: immunoSEQ multiplex PCR; TCRdb lists only in-frame clones, some missing. This sample yields about 220,000 clones, of which just under 95% are seen a single time; approximately 1.6% belongs to the top ten. This clone has a handful of counts. The sequence came from a man aged 50 or older in good health. Material for sequencing was blood. The chain uses TRBV28 and TRBJ2-7; 7 bases align to TRBD1. CDR3 sequence: CASSLFQGAYEQYF. The CDR3, as DNA: TGTGCCAGCAGTTTATTTCAGGGGGCCTACGAGCAGTACTTC. Based on the CDR3 plus reference TRBV28 and TRBJ2-7, the full variable domain is DVKVTQSSRYLVKRTGEKVFLECVQDMDHENMFWYRQDPGLGLRLIYFSYDVKMKEKGDIPEGYSVSREKKERFSLILESASTNQTSMYLCASSLFQGAYEQYFGPGTRLTVT.